This T cell receptor beta chain was captured by sequencing in a study of beta chain features in type 1 diabetes. Study conclusions and caveats: For patients, the naive, central memory and Treg TCRB repertoires appeared more alike than for healthy donors. HLA influence on TCRB rearrangement stayed unresolved here. For Type 1 diabetes patients, all four CD4+ subsets carried TCRB CDR3s that were moderately but significantly shorter.

The V end lost 7 bases, the J end lost 5 bases, and 19 bases lay between the germline ends. CDR1 and CDR2 from the germline V gene are SGHNT and YYREEE (reference sequence). There are 15 residues in the CDR3. The sample holds many counts of this clone. Its antigen is as yet unknown. Investigators reverse transcribed all isolated RNA, so they sequenced expressed TCRB transcripts. Assay used: immunoSEQ multiplex PCR; TCRdb lists only in-frame clones, some missing. Altogether 120,000 or so clones are present, 17% being singletons, with the ten largest covering 2% to 3%. The gene calls are TRBV5-4 and TRBJ2-4; D possibly corresponds to TRBD1 (5 bases). This TCR came from a man in his late teens or twenties with type 1 diabetes. Input material: central memory CD4+ T cells from blood. CDR3 loop: CASAVDSLPENIQYF. DNA of the CDR3: TGTGCCAGCGCTGTTGACAGCCTGCCAGAAAACATTCAGTACTTC.